This T cell receptor (beta chain) was profiled in a study of T cell repertoires in cytomegalovirus infection. Background on the study: Matching HLA type and CMV infection were both indicated by public TCR beta signatures.

Trimming left V 4 bases short and J 2 bases short, with 16 bases between. The CDR3 runs to 16 residues. CDR1 is SGHTA and CDR2 is FQGTGA in the germline V gene. Via MiXCR, TCRdb re-called the reads, giving one row per CDR3 protein. Seen here are roughly 720,000 distinct CDR3 sequences, less than 40% observed once, and the top ten hold around 2.6%. This clonotype showed up just a few times. Sample: PBMCs. This receptor was obtained from a human donor in good health (CMV status not recorded). Some clones in this sample may be carry-over from other donors' samples. The genes are TRBV7-3 and TRBJ2-3; the D gene is possibly TRBD2 (6 bases). In DNA form, the CDR3 reads TGTGCCAGCAGCTCGAAAGGAGGACTAACCACAGATACGCAGTATTTT. It is translated as CASSSKGGLTTDTQYF.